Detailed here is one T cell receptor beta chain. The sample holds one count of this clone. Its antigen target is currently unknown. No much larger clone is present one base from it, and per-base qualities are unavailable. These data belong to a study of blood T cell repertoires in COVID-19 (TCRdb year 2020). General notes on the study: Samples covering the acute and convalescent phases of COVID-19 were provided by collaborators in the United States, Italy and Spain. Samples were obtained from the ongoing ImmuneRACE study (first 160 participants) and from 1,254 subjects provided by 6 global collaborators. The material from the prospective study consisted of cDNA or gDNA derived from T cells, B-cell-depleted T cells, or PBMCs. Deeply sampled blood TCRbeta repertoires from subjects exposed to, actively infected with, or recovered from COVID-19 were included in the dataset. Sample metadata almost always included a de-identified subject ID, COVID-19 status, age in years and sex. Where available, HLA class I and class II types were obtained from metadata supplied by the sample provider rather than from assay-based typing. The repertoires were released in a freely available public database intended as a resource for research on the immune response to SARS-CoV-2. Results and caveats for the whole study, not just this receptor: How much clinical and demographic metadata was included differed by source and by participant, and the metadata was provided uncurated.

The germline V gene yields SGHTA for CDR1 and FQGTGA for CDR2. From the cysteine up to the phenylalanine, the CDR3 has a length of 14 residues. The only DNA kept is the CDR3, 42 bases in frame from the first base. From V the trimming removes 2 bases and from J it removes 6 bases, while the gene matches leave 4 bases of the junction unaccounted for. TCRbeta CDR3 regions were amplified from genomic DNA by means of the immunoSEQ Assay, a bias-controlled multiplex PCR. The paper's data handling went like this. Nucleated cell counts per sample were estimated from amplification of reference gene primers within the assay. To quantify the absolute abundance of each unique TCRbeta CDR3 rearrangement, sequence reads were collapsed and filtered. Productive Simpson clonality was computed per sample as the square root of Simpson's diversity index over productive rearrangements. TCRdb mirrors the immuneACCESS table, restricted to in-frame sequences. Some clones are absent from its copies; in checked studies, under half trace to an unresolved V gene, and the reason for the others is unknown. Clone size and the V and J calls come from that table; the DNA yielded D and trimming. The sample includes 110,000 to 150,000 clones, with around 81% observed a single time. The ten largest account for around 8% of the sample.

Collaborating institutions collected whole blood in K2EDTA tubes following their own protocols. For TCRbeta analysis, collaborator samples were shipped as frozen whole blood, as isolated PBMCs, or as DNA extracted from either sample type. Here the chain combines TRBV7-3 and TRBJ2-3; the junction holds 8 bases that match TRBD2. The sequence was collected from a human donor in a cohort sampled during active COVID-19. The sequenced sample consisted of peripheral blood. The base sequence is TGTGCCAGCAGCTTAGGCACTAGCGGTGATACGCAGTATTTT. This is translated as CASSLGTSGDTQYF.